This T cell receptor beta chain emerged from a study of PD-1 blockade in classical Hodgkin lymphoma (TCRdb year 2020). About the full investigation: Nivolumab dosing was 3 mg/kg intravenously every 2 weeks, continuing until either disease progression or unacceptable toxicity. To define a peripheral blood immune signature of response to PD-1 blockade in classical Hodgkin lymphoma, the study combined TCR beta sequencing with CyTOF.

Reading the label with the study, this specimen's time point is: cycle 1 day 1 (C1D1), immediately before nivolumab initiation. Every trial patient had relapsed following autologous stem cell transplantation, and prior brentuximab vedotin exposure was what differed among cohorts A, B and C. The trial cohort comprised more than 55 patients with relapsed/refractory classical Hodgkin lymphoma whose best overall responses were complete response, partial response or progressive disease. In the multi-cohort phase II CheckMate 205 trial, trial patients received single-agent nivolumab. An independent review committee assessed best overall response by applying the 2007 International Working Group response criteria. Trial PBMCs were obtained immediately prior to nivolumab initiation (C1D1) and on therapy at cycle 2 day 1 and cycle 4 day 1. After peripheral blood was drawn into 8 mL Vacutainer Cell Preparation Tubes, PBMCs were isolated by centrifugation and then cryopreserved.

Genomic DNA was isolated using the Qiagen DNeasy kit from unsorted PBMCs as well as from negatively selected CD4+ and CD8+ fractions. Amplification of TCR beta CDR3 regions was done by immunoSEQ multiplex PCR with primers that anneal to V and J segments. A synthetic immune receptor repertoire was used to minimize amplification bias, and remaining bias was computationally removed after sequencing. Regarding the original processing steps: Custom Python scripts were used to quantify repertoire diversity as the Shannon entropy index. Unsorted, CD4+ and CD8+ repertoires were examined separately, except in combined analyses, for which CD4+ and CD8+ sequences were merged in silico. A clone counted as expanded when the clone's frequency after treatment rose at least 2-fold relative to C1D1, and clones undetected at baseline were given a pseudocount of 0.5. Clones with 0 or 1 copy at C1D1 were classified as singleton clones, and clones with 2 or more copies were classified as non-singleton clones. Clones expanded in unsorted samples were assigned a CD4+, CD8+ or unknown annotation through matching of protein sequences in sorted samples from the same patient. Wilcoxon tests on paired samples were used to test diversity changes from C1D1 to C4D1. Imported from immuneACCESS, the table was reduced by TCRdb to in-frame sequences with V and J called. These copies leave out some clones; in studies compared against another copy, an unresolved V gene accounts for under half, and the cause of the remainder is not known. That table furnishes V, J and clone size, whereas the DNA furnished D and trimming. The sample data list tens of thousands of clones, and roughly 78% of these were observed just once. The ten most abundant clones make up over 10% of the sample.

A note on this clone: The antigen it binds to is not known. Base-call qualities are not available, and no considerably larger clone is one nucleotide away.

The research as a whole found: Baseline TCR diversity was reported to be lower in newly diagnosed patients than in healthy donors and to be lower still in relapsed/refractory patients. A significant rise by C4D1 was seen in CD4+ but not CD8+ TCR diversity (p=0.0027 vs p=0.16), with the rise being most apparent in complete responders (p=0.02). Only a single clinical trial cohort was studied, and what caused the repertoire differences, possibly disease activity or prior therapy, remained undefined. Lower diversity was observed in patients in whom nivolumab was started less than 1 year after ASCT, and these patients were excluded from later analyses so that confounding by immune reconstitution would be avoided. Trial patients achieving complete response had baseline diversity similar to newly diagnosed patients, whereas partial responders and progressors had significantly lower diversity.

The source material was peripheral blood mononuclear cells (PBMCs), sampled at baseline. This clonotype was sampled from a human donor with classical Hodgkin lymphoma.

The nucleotides read TGTGCCAGCTCACCCGAGGAGACCCAGTACTTC. Its translation is CASSPEETQYF. The V and J segments used are TRBV18 and TRBJ2-5, with no confident D gene call. V drops 3 bases and J drops 5 bases, leaving 4 bases in between. Looking up the germline V gene yields CDR1 KGHSH and CDR2 LQKENI. The CDR3, from cysteine to phenylalanine, totals 11 residues. The retained sequence is limited to the CDR3, 33 bases, with the frame set at the first base. Where the CDR3 stops, the reference TRBV18 and TRBJ2-5 genes take over; the full variable domain is NAGVMQNPRHLVRRRGQEARLRCSPMKGHSHVYWYRQLPEEGLKFMVYLQKENIIDESGMPKERFSAEFPKEGPSILRIQQVVRGDSAAYFCASSPEETQYFGPGTRLLVL.